Listed below are T cell receptor beta chains from one sample, sequenced in a study of yellow fever vaccine responses in identical twins. In TCRdb, the RT-PCR reads were re-called with MiXCR into one record per CDR3 protein. This sample has approximately 2,000 distinct CDR3 sequences, with around 84% found just once. The material was T cells from blood (PBMCs), unsorted or a sorted subset (not recorded which), obtained before or after yellow fever vaccination (not recorded which). Receptor source: a woman under 30 who received the yellow fever vaccine. Both conserved end residues are part of each CDR3. A D gene is named only where the DNA matches it firmly. The size field is filled for only some rows; it gives once, few, many or a size class.

TRBV10-3,TRBJ2-1,.,.,CATQERYNEQFF,TGTGCCACCCAGGAGCGTTACAATGAGCAGTTCTTC
TRBV3-1,TRBJ2-1,.,TRBD2,CASSQVGSGSLRSNEQFF,TGTGCCAGCAGCCAAGTGGGTAGCGGGAGCCTTCGTAGCAATGAGCAGTTCTTC
TRBV11-2,TRBJ2-5,.,.,CASSQTTQAPETQYF,TGTGCCAGCAGCCAGACGACCCAGGCCCCAGAGACCCAGTACTTC
TRBV12-3/TRBV12-4,TRBJ1-3,.,.,CASTTPISGNTIYF,TGTGCCAGCACCACCCCCATCTCTGGAAACACCATATATTTT
TRBV7-9,TRBJ2-3,few,.,CASSPPQATDTQYF,TGTGCCAGCAGCCCACCACAGGCCACAGATACGCAGTATTTT
TRBV2,TRBJ2-4,.,.,CASSEGLVIQYF,TGTGCCAGCAGTGAGGGTTTGGTCATTCAGTACTTC
TRBV13,TRBJ1-5,.,.,CASRRGAAYQPQHF,TGTGCCAGCAGGAGAGGGGCCGCCTATCAGCCCCAGCATTTT
TRBV12-3/TRBV12-4,TRBJ1-2,few,.,CASSATGAGGYTF,TGTGCCAGCAGTGCCACCGGGGCCGGTGGCTACACCTTC
TRBV11-3,TRBJ2-3,.,.,CASSLPQPGLQHTDTQYF,TGTGCCAGCAGTTTACCCCAGCCGGGACTTCAACACACAGATACGCAGTATTTT
TRBV6-1,TRBJ2-1,few,TRBD2,CASSEDLAGAYEQFF,TGTGCCAGCAGTGAAGACCTAGCGGGAGCTTATGAGCAGTTCTTC